The TCR beta chain described here comes from a study of cytomegalovirus exposure and HLA in healthy donors. To note about this clone: What it recognizes is unknown.

Between the trimmed V and J ends, which lost 2 bases and 1 base, there was a span of 5 bases. Germline CDR1 is MGHDK and CDR2 is SYGVNS. The CDR3 is made up of 13 amino acids. Findings and caveats of the study: Most sequenced TCRs were rare (though some public TCRs occurred in many donors).

Primers included in the PCR were 60 Vbeta and 13 Jbeta primers. The assay was immunoSEQ multiplex PCR, and TCRdb's table has in-frame clones only and misses some. Of around 150,000 clones listed, about 75% were seen once; the top ten hold about 0.93%. Sequencing used PBMCs. The clonotype was recovered from a woman between 50 and 59 years old in good health and CMV-seropositive. The chain links TRBV25-1 to TRBJ1-2; possibly TRBD1 for D (5 bases). For the CDR3, the DNA is TGTGCCAGCAGTGAACAGGGTAACTATGGCTACACCTTC. Translating it yields CASSEQGNYGYTF.